This entry lists 26 T cell receptor beta chains sequenced from one sample in a study of response to subunit inactivated influenza vaccine. TCRdb redid the calling of the RT-PCR reads with MiXCR, one entry per CDR3 protein. The sample contains about 540,000 distinct CDR3 sequences, around a quarter of which appear only once. The sample was also reused in another study, on T cells expressing NK-cell markers. That report notes: Researchers built TCR beta cDNA using 5'RACE template switching with UMIs.

The material was CD4+ T cells sorted from PBMCs, obtained 11 to 12 days after vaccination. These receptors all stem from a man aged 45 to 65 who received an inactivated influenza vaccine.

The V and J genes are TRBV28 and TRBJ2-5, with D perhaps matching TRBD2 (5 bases). The CDR3 has 14 residues. Between the trimmed V and J ends, which lost 6 bases and 4 bases, there was a span of 15 bases. Germline assignment: CDR1 MDHEN and CDR2 SYDVKM. CDR3: CASSTGRTLETQYF. The CDR3, as DNA: TGTGCCAGCAGCACGGGGAGAACTTTAGAGACCCAGTACTTC.

The sample holds a few counts of this clonotype. V and J are TRBV12-3 or TRBV12-4 and TRBJ2-7; the D gene could be TRBD1 or TRBD2 (5 bases each). Trimming took off 2 bases at V and 5 bases at J, with 10 bases between the two ends. CDR3 length: 13 amino acids. The CDR3 here is CASSLRGRNEQYF. In DNA, the CDR3 is TGTGCCAGCAGTTTACGGGGCCGGAACGAGCAGTACTTC.

This clonotype came up a few times. The V call is TRBV20-1, the J call TRBJ2-7; no reliable D call. V gave up 3 bases and J gave up 2 bases, with 11 bases separating them. CDR1 DFQATT and CDR2 SNEGSKA come from the germline V gene (reference sequence). The CDR3 contains 13 residues. The CDR3 sequence: CSARRLRAYEQYF. The CDR3 DNA follows: TGCAGTGCTAGGAGGTTAAGGGCCTACGAGCAGTACTTC.

In its sample, this clonotype was seen a few times. This sequence joins TRBV18 and TRBJ1-3; D unclear. This CDR3 is built from 14 residues. Per the germline V gene, CDR1 is KGHSH and CDR2 is LQKENI. Trimming took off 8 bases at V and 0 bases at J, with 11 bases between the two ends. As DNA, the CDR3 is TGTGCCAGCACCTTTGACGTCTCTGGAAACACCATATATTTT. Encoded protein: CASTFDVSGNTIYF.

The chain employs TRBV28 and TRBJ2-2; TRBD2 matches at 10 bases. J was trimmed by 6 bases and V by 2 bases; bases with no gene match: 3. The CDR3 consists of 15 residues. The germline V gene encodes CDR1 MDHEN and CDR2 SYDVKM. DNA of the CDR3: TGTGCCAGCAGTTTAGTCCTAGCGGGAGCCGGGGAGCTGTTTTTT. It specifies CASSLVLAGAGELFF.

This clonotype was observed a few times. The chain couples TRBV10-3 to TRBJ2-7, with TRBD1 identical over 7 bases. This CDR3 has 13 residues. Germline V gene sequence: CDR1 ENHRY, CDR2 SYGVKD. The V and J ends lost 3 bases and 3 bases, in that order; junction bases with no gene match: 2. The CDR3 DNA sequence: TGTGCCATCAGTGACCGGGACAGCTACGAGCAGTACTTC. This translates into CAISDRDSYEQYF.

This clonotype was seen repeatedly, ten times or more. The gene calls are TRBV24-1 and TRBJ2-3, with TRBD2 as a possible D gene (5 bases). V lost 3 bases, J lost 4 bases, and 19 bases lay in between. The CDR3 totals 17 residues. Germline V gene sequence: CDR1 KGHDR, CDR2 SFDVKD. The CDR3 DNA reads as TGTGCCACCAGTGATCCGTCTTATGAGGGAGAGGCAGATACGCAGTATTTT. Translating it yields CATSDPSYEGEADTQYF.

This clonotype came up a few times. This chain links TRBV4-2 with TRBJ2-3; TRBD2 matches 7 bases. Unmatched junction bases numbered 9, after V lost 5 bases and J lost 4 bases. The germline V gene has CDR1 LGHNA and CDR2 YNFKEQ. The CDR3 has 15 amino acids. CDR3 in amino acids: CASSIRGEGADTQYF. CDR3 nucleotides: TGTGCCAGCAGCATACGGGGGGAGGGAGCAGATACGCAGTATTTT.

This chain links TRBV7-9 with TRBJ1-1; the D is unclear. The CDR3 covers 14 residues. From germline, CDR1 is SEHNR and CDR2 FQNEAQ (reference sequence). V lost 5 bases and J 4 bases, leaving 14 bases between the germline ends. Written as DNA, the CDR3 is TGTGCCAGCAGCGTCCAAAGAATTGGCACTGAAGCTTTCTTT. Translating gives CASSVQRIGTEAFF.

V usage is TRBV27 and J usage is TRBJ1-2, with D possibly matching TRBD1 (5 bases). This CDR3 region has 12 residues. V was shortened by 6 bases and J by 8 bases, with 13 bases between the two germline ends. CDR1 is MNHEY, CDR2 SMNVEV, per germline (reference sequence). The CDR3 nucleotides read TGTGCCAGCAGGGGGGACCTGCGGGGCTACACCTTC. As protein: CASRGDLRGYTF.

This clonotype has a count of ten or more. CDR3 in amino acids: CASSRQGQTYEQYF. The CDR3, as DNA: TGTGCCAGCAGTCGCCAGGGACAGACCTACGAGCAGTACTTC. V and J are TRBV12-3 or TRBV12-4 and TRBJ2-7, with 7 bases that match TRBD1. This CDR3 region has 14 residues. The V segment lost 5 bases and the J segment 2 bases; nucleotides outside the gene matches: 6.

This rearrangement joins TRBV12-3 or TRBV12-4 to TRBJ1-2; 11 positions match TRBD1. The CDR3 runs 12 residues. The junction had 1 base not matched to a gene; V was cut back by 6 bases and J by 7 bases. The CDR3 loop is CASRDRGLGYTF. CDR3 bases: TGTGCCAGCAGGGACAGGGGGCTTGGCTACACCTTC.

The chain has TRBV27 and TRBJ2-1; TRBD2 agrees at 7 bases. CDR1 is MNHEY, CDR2 SMNVEV, per germline (reference sequence). J gave up 3 bases and V 6 bases, and 5 bases lay outside the gene matches. This CDR3 is 14 amino acids long. The CDR3 loop is CASSWTRGYNEQFF. CDR3 coding DNA: TGTGCCAGCAGCTGGACTAGGGGCTACAATGAGCAGTTCTTC.

The rearrangement links TRBV6-2 or TRBV6-3 to TRBJ2-3; D remains unclear. The germline V gene encodes CDR1 MNHEY and CDR2 SVGEGT. The CDR3 spans 16 residues. The V end was cut by 5 bases, the J end by 1 base, with 16 bases between. This CDR3 is CASSGLMVPGTDTQYF. DNA of the CDR3: TGTGCCAGCAGTGGCCTGATGGTCCCTGGCACAGATACGCAGTATTTT.

This clonotype was seen a handful of times. The rearrangement uses TRBV20-1 and TRBJ1-2, with 8 bases lining up with TRBD1. V lost 0 bases to trimming and J lost 5 bases; unmatched junction nucleotides: 8. CDR3 length: 15 amino acids. Germline V gene data show CDR1 as DFQATT and CDR2 as SNEGSKA (reference sequence). CDR3 nucleotide sequence: TGCAGTGCTAGAGATCCCCAGGGGGCGCGGTATGGCTACACCTTC. This encodes CSARDPQGARYGYTF.

Only a few counts were recorded for this clonotype. The genes are TRBV11-2 and TRBJ2-3; maybe TRBD1 (6 bases). Trimming took 3 bases from V and 9 from J, leaving 16 bases between them. This CDR3 comprises 14 residues. Germline loops: CDR1 SGHAT, CDR2 FQNNGV. The CDR3 DNA sequence: TGTGCCAGCAGCTTGCCAGGGGTTGTACGGACGCAGTATTTT. It is translated as CASSLPGVVRTQYF.

The chain recombines TRBV6-1 with TRBJ1-2; 10 bases are shared with TRBD1. This CDR3 spans 13 amino acids. Germline V gene lookup returns CDR1 MNHNS and CDR2 SASEGT. Trimming removed 6 bases from V and 7 bases from J; junction bases left unmatched: 5. The CDR3, as DNA: TGTGCCAGCAGACGGGGACAGGGGTCTGGCTACACCTTC. Its protein is CASRRGQGSGYTF.

The chain recombines TRBV29-1 with TRBJ2-7; 7 bases line up with TRBD2. The CDR3 contains 13 residues. Germline V gene data show CDR1 as SQVTM and CDR2 as ANQGSEA. J gave up 7 bases and V 7 bases, and 13 bases lay outside the gene matches. The CDR3 spells CSGAGEATGEQYF. The CDR3 DNA sequence: TGCAGCGGGGCGGGGGAGGCCACGGGGGAGCAGTACTTC.

This clonotype was seen a handful of times. This rearrangement joins TRBV20-1 to TRBJ2-5, with 12 bases lining up with TRBD2. This CDR3 contains 16 residues. Germline loops: CDR1 DFQATT, CDR2 SNEGSKA (reference sequence). V trimming: 3 bases; J trimming: 2 bases; junction bases outside the gene matches: 7. The CDR3 nucleotides are TGCAGTGCTAGCCCTTCTAGCGGGGGGGGACAAGAGACCCAGTACTTC. Translated: CSASPSSGGGQETQYF.

This clonotype was counted between two and nine times. The V and J genes are TRBV5-6 and TRBJ1-2; weak D call: TRBD1 (5 bases). V dropped 2 bases and J dropped 2 bases, with 10 bases sitting between them. The CDR3 runs to 14 residues. CDR1 is SGHDT and CDR2 is YYEEEE in the germline V gene. The DNA for the CDR3 is TGTGCCAGCAGCTTTCAGGGAAGGAACTATGGCTACACCTTC. Protein product: CASSFQGRNYGYTF.

This clonotype was seen only a few times. The chain is built from TRBV25-1 and TRBJ1-4; D ambiguous. The germline V gene has CDR1 MGHDK and CDR2 SYGVNS. The CDR3 has 14 amino acids. V was trimmed by 4 bases and J by 8 bases, leaving 14 bases between them. CDR3 residues: CASSGYRGNEKLFF. CDR3 sequence (DNA): TGTGCCAGCAGTGGTTACCGTGGTAACGAAAAACTGTTTTTT.

The chain recombines TRBV7-9 with TRBJ2-2; D is possibly TRBD1 or TRBD2 (5 bases each). CDR1 SEHNR and CDR2 FQNEAQ come from the germline V gene (reference sequence). The germline V and J ends were trimmed by 10 bases and 2 bases, with 14 bases remaining between them. The CDR3 consists of 14 residues. The CDR3, as DNA: TGTGCCAACAATGCCGGGGCTAACACCGGGGAGCTGTTTTTT. Amino acids: CANNAGANTGELFF.

This clonotype has just a few counts. The V gene is TRBV6-2 or TRBV6-3, the J gene TRBJ1-1; tentatively, D is TRBD1 (6 bases). V lost 5 bases and J 0 bases, leaving 13 bases between the germline ends. The germline gives CDR1 MNHEY, CDR2 SVGEGT. This CDR3 has 15 residues. The CDR3 loop is CASSGAGQMNTEAFF. DNA for the CDR3: TGTGCCAGCAGTGGCGCCGGACAGATGAACACTGAAGCTTTCTTT.

This clonotype has just a few counts. The chain couples TRBV3-1 to TRBJ2-1; D possibly uses TRBD1 or TRBD2 (5 bases each). Germline-derived CDR1 and CDR2 are LGHDT and YNNKEL (reference sequence). The V end lost 3 bases, the J end lost 7 bases, and 22 bases lay between the germline ends. This CDR3 has 17 residues. CDR3 bases: TGTGCCAGCAGCCACCTTTACGGGACGGGGAGAACAAATGAGCAGTTCTTC. Translating it yields CASSHLYGTGRTNEQFF.

The sample holds a few counts of this clonotype. The V call is TRBV10-3, the J call TRBJ2-4, with D perhaps matching TRBD2 (6 bases). The V end lost 3 bases, the J end lost 1 base, and 7 bases lay between the germline ends. Germline V CDR1 and CDR2: ENHRY, SYGVKD. This CDR3 has 14 residues. Here the CDR3 DNA reads TGTGCCATCAGTGATGGAGGGGCCAAAAACATTCAGTACTTC. This encodes CAISDGGAKNIQYF.

This clonotype was recorded a few times. The chain is built from TRBV5-1 and TRBJ1-1; D not resolved. Trimming stripped 4 bases from V and 1 base from J, with 8 bases between. Germline CDR1 reads SGHRS; CDR2 reads YFSETQ. The CDR3 runs 13 residues. DNA of the CDR3: TGCGCCAGCAGCGTCACGGGGAACACTGAAGCTTTCTTT. Translating gives CASSVTGNTEAFF.